Detailed here is one TCR beta chain. The clone's antigen remains unknown. Per-nucleotide qualities are absent, and no much larger clonotype sits a single base away. The sample is drawn from a study of PD-1 blockade in classical Hodgkin lymphoma (TCRdb year 2020). Notes on the research overall: Nivolumab dosing was 3 mg/kg intravenously every 2 weeks, continuing until either disease progression or unacceptable toxicity. A peripheral blood immune signature of response to PD-1 blockade in classical Hodgkin lymphoma was defined using TCR beta sequencing and CyTOF.

The label giving this sample's time point can be read as: cycle 4 day 1 (C4D1), after more than five weeks of nivolumab. Every trial patient had relapsed after autologous stem cell transplantation, and cohorts A, B and C differed in prior brentuximab vedotin exposure. The trial cohort included 45 to 65 patients with relapsed/refractory classical Hodgkin lymphoma, and each patient had a best overall response of complete response, partial response or progressive disease. Single-agent nivolumab was administered to trial patients in the multi-cohort phase II CheckMate 205 trial. Best overall response was determined by an independent review committee according to the 2007 International Working Group response criteria. Trial PBMCs were obtained immediately prior to nivolumab initiation (C1D1) and on therapy at cycle 2 day 1 and cycle 4 day 1. Peripheral blood was collected in 8 mL Vacutainer Cell Preparation Tubes, from which PBMCs were isolated by centrifugation and then cryopreserved.

Per the germline V gene, SGHRS is the CDR1 and YFSETQ is the CDR2. Reading from cysteine to phenylalanine, the CDR3 counts 15 amino acids. Of the read, only the CDR3 DNA is kept; its 45 bases are in frame from base 1. V gives up 5 bases and J gives up 3 bases, and the segment between their germline ends measures 18 bases. The Qiagen DNeasy kit was used to extract genomic DNA both from unsorted PBMCs and from the negatively selected CD4+ and CD8+ fractions. TCR beta CDR3 regions were amplified by immunoSEQ multiplex PCR using primers annealing to V and J segments. A synthetic immune receptor repertoire was used to minimize amplification bias, and remaining bias was computationally removed after sequencing. The published analysis was carried out like this. Repertoire diversity was quantified as the Shannon entropy index using custom Python scripts. The unsorted, CD4+ and CD8+ repertoires were each analyzed separately, with the exception of combined analyses, where CD4+ and CD8+ sequences were merged in silico. A clone was considered expanded if an increase in frequency of at least 2-fold after treatment relative to C1D1 was found, and a pseudocount of 0.5 was applied to clones undetected at baseline. Singleton clones were defined as clones with 0 or 1 copy at C1D1, and non-singleton clones were defined as clones with 2 or more copies. Clones expanded in unsorted samples were annotated as CD4+, CD8+ or unknown by matching protein sequences in sorted samples from the same patient. Wilcoxon tests on paired samples were used to test diversity changes from C1D1 to C4D1. Held by TCRdb, this immuneACCESS table contains in-frame sequences only and omits some clones. Under half of the omission traces to an unresolved V gene where checked; the cause of the rest is unknown. Clone size and the V and J calls come from that table; the DNA yielded D and trimming. Counted in this sample were around 25,000 clones; 85% to 90% of them appeared once. Jointly, the top ten make up roughly 25% of the sample.

Beyond this particular receptor, the publication reports: Trial patients with a complete response had baseline diversity similar to that of newly diagnosed patients, while partial responders and progressors had significantly lower diversity. CD4+ but not CD8+ TCR diversity rose significantly by C4D1 (p=0.0027 vs p=0.16), most apparent in complete responders (p=0.02). Patients starting nivolumab less than 1 year after ASCT had lower diversity and were excluded from later analyses to avoid confounding by immune reconstitution. Only a single clinical trial cohort was studied, and what caused the repertoire differences, possibly disease activity or prior therapy, remained undefined. Baseline TCR diversity was reported as lower in newly diagnosed patients than in healthy donors, and lower still in relapsed/refractory patients.

This TCR derives from a human donor with classical Hodgkin lymphoma. The chain is made from TRBV5-1 and TRBJ2-7; the D call could be TRBD1 or TRBD2, with each sharing 7 bases. Sample: peripheral blood mononuclear cells (PBMCs), taken before the fourth cycle of nivolumab. The nucleotide sequence reads as follows: TGCGCCAGCAGAATGGGAGGGGGCGAAAGCTACGAGCAGTACTTC. Its translation reads: CASRMGGGESYEQYF. With the rest looked up from the reference TRBV5-1 and TRBJ2-7 genes rather than sequenced, the full variable domain is KAGVTQTPRYLIKTRGQQVTLSCSPISGHRSVSWYQQTPGQGLQFLFEYFSETQRNKGNFPGRFSGRQFSNSRSEMNVSTLELGDSALYLCASRMGGGESYEQYFGPGTRLTVT.